The 24 T cell receptor beta chains in this list originate from one sample, sequenced in a study of OX40 agonist ivuxolimab in advanced cancers. Data came from immunoSEQ multiplex PCR; TCRdb stores just in-frame clones and leaves some out. The sample has approximately 58,000 clones, 70% to 90% seen once. Specimen: CD4+ or CD8+ T cells sorted from blood, collected in a trial of the OX40 agonist ivuxolimab. These receptors were obtained from an adult with an advanced solid tumor such as melanoma, head and neck, liver or kidney cancer.

The rearrangement links TRBV10-2 to TRBJ2-1; 7 bases map to TRBD1. CDR1 is WSHSY and CDR2 is SAAADI in the germline V gene. The CDR3 loop spans 16 amino acids. Unmatched junction bases numbered 13, after V lost 5 bases and J lost 6 bases. The CDR3 spells CASSHDRDRGRNEQFF. As DNA, the CDR3 is TGCGCCAGCAGTCACGACCGGGACAGAGGACGCAATGAGCAGTTCTTC.

The chain couples TRBV9 to TRBJ2-7; TRBD1 agrees at 11 bases. The CDR3 is made up of 14 amino acids. Germline CDR1 SGDLS, CDR2 YYNGEE. The V gene end was trimmed by 4 bases and the J gene end by 2 bases; junction bases not matched to a gene: 2. This CDR3 reads CASSPGQGAYEQYF. DNA of the CDR3: TGTGCCAGCAGCCCGGGACAGGGGGCCTACGAGCAGTACTTC.

This chain joins TRBV2 and TRBJ2-5, with D perhaps TRBD1 or TRBD2 (5 bases each). This CDR3 contains 14 residues. CDR1 SNHLY and CDR2 FYNNEI come from the germline V gene. V gave up 6 bases and J gave up 2 bases, with 13 bases separating them. The CDR3 loop reads CASRRDHAQETQYF. The CDR3 bases are TGTGCCAGCAGGAGGGACCACGCACAAGAGACCCAGTACTTC.

The rearrangement uses TRBV5-1 and TRBJ2-3; perhaps TRBD1 as D (7 bases). V was pared by 0 bases and J by 2 bases, with 13 bases between. Germline V gene lookup returns CDR1 SGHRS and CDR2 YFSETQ. The CDR3 runs to 16 residues. CDR3 coding DNA: TGCGCCAGCAGCTTGGTGGGGGGACAGAACACAGATACGCAGTATTTT. This encodes CASSLVGGQNTDTQYF.

The rearrangement joins TRBV9 to TRBJ1-2; D is perhaps TRBD1 (6 bases). The germline gives CDR1 SGDLS, CDR2 YYNGEE. V was cut by 0 bases and J by 7 bases, with 16 bases left in between. The CDR3 is made up of 15 amino acids. As DNA, the CDR3 is TGTGCCAGCAGCGTAGACCCCGGCCCCAGGGGTGGCTACACCTTC. It codes for CASSVDPGPRGGYTF.

This sequence joins TRBV6-1 and TRBJ2-2; 8 positions agree with TRBD2. Trimming took 1 base from V and 2 from J; bases not matched to a gene: 9. Germline CDR1 is MNHNS and CDR2 is SASEGT. CDR3 length: 18 amino acids. CDR3 protein: CASSEDGSGGPNTGELFF. In DNA form, the CDR3 reads TGTGCCAGCAGTGAAGACGGGAGCGGGGGACCAAACACCGGGGAGCTGTTTTTT.

CDR3 sequence (DNA): TGTGCCAGCAGGGAGGAGGAACCCGGTATTGGCTACACCTTC. Protein sequence: CASREEEPGIGYTF. V usage is TRBV21-1 and J usage is TRBJ1-2. TRBV21-1 is listed as a pseudogene. The length of the CDR3 is 14 residues.

The rearrangement uses TRBV7-2 and TRBJ2-7; D possibly matches TRBD1 or TRBD2 (5 bases each). Germline V lookup: CDR1 SGHTA, CDR2 FQGNSA. Trimming pared 0 bases from V and 0 bases from J, leaving 12 bases between. The length of the CDR3 is 16 residues. CDR3 residues: CASSLAGAPLSYEQYF. CDR3 DNA: TGTGCCAGCAGCTTAGCCGGGGCCCCTCTCTCCTACGAGCAGTACTTC.

The rearrangement joins TRBV4-1 to TRBJ1-4; D is uncertain. This CDR3 has 13 amino acids. CDR1 is MGHRA and CDR2 is YSYEKL in the germline V gene. V was cut by 1 base and J by 7 bases, with 7 bases left in between. CDR3 sequence: CASSQVGGEKLFF. The CDR3 DNA is TGCGCCAGCAGCCAAGTAGGCGGTGAAAAACTGTTTTTT.

The chain is built from TRBV27 and TRBJ2-1, with 12 bases aligning to TRBD2. From germline, CDR1 is MNHEY and CDR2 SMNVEV (reference sequence). The CDR3 spans 14 residues. Trimming removed 6 bases from V and 7 bases from J; junction bases left unmatched: 4. The CDR3: CASRLAGGPNEQFF. Written as DNA, the CDR3 is TGTGCCAGCAGACTAGCGGGGGGACCAAATGAGCAGTTCTTC.

The V and J genes are TRBV6-6 and TRBJ1-2, with a weak D call TRBD1 (5 bases). The germline V gene encodes CDR1 MNHNY and CDR2 SVGAGI (reference sequence). V was trimmed by 0 bases and J by 4 bases, leaving 9 bases between them. The CDR3 contains 14 residues. The CDR3, as DNA: TGTGCCAGCAGTTACTCAGGTCAGGGCTATGGCTACACCTTC. Its translation is CASSYSGQGYGYTF.

The chain recombines TRBV5-1 with TRBJ1-4, with D possibly TRBD1 on 5 matching bases. Germline CDR1 and CDR2: SGHRS and YFSETQ. The CDR3 has 14 amino acids. Deletions cut 3 bases from V and 4 bases from J, with 10 bases between. In nucleotides, the CDR3 is TGCGCCAGCAGCTCCCGGGACGGTAATGAAAAACTGTTTTTT. This codes for CASSSRDGNEKLFF.

This chain uses TRBV5-1 with TRBJ1-1; maybe TRBD1 (6 bases). Germline V gives CDR1 SGHRS, CDR2 YFSETQ. CDR3 size: 18 residues. Trimming took 2 bases from V and 1 from J, leaving 21 bases between them. CDR3 coding DNA: TGCGCCAGCAGCTTAAAACAGGGACAAGGGAGGAAGAACACTGAAGCTTTCTTT. Protein sequence: CASSLKQGQGRKNTEAFF. Looking up the rest from reference TRBV5-1 and TRBJ1-1 gives the full variable domain: KAGVTQTPRYLIKTRGQQVTLSCSPISGHRSVSWYQQTPGQGLQFLFEYFSETQRNKGNFPGRFSGRQFSNSRSEMNVSTLELGDSALYLCASSLKQGQGRKNTEAFFGQGTRLTVV.

This clone has a count of ten or more. The chain joins TRBV7-3 to TRBJ1-5; D possibly corresponds to TRBD1 (5 bases). The germline V and J ends were trimmed by 5 bases and 7 bases, with 18 bases remaining between them. There are 15 residues in the CDR3. CDR1 is SGHTA and CDR2 is FQGTGA in the germline V gene. The CDR3 DNA sequence: TGTGCCAGCAGCGACCCAGGACAAAATGGGCAGCCCCAGCATTTT. Its translation: CASSDPGQNGQPQHF.

V is TRBV6-6 and J is TRBJ1-3; D gene unclear. Trimming cost V 2 bases and J 4 bases, with 12 bases left between them. The CDR3 is made up of 15 amino acids. CDR1 is MNHNY, CDR2 SVGAGI, per germline (reference sequence). CDR3: CASSYRQLGGNTIYF. CDR3 nucleotides: TGTGCCAGCAGTTACCGTCAATTGGGAGGAAACACCATATATTTT.

The genes are TRBV11-2 and TRBJ2-1; 10 bases map to TRBD2. The CDR3 is made up of 16 amino acids. V lost 5 bases, J lost 4 bases, and 8 bases stayed unmatched. Germline V gene lookup returns CDR1 SGHAT and CDR2 FQNNGV. The CDR3 spells CASSIPAGGRYNEQFF. The CDR3 coding sequence is TGTGCCAGCAGCATCCCAGCGGGGGGGCGATACAATGAGCAGTTCTTC.

The chain has TRBV19 and TRBJ1-1; TRBD1 agrees at 9 bases. The CDR3 spans 15 residues. CDR1 and CDR2 (germline): LNHDA, SQIVND (reference sequence). Trimming took 9 bases from V and 4 from J; bases not matched to a gene: 12. CDR3 region: CASWTTGGASTEAFF. In DNA form, the CDR3 reads TGTGCCAGCTGGACTACAGGGGGCGCGAGCACTGAAGCTTTCTTT.

V is TRBV4-2 and J is TRBJ2-1, with TRBD2 as a possible D gene (7 bases). V was trimmed by 1 base and J by 1 base, leaving 17 bases between them. The CDR3 covers 18 residues. CDR1 and CDR2 from the germline V gene are LGHNA and YNFKEQ. The CDR3 protein is CASSQASGGPGSYNEQFF. The CDR3 nucleotides are TGTGCCAGCAGCCAAGCCTCGGGGGGCCCAGGTTCCTACAATGAGCAGTTCTTC.

This clone was seen a single time. This sequence joins TRBV15 and TRBJ1-1, with D unclear. CDR1 is LNHNV and CDR2 is YYDKDF in the germline V gene (reference sequence). The CDR3 consists of 14 residues. Trimming pared 0 bases from V and 1 base from J, leaving 6 bases between. CDR3 nucleotides: TGTGCCACCAGCAGAGACAGGAGGAACACTGAAGCTTTCTTT. It translates to CATSRDRRNTEAFF.

This clone was seen only once. This chain uses TRBV27 with TRBJ2-2; D gene unclear. The CDR3 runs 12 residues. Germline values: CDR1 MNHEY, CDR2 SMNVEV (reference sequence). The V end lost 5 bases, the J end lost 2 bases, and 3 bases lay between the germline ends. The CDR3 sequence: CASSRNTGELFF. The DNA of the CDR3 is TGTGCCAGCAGTCGTAACACCGGGGAGCTGTTTTTT.

The chain uses TRBV6-4 and TRBJ2-3; the D is unclear. This CDR3 comprises 15 residues. Trimming took 5 bases from V and 2 from J, leaving 14 bases between them. Germline CDR1 MRHNA, CDR2 SNTAGT. CDR3 coding DNA: TGTGCCAGCAGTCCCATGGGATTCCTCACAGATACGCAGTATTTT. Residues: CASSPMGFLTDTQYF.

The chain carries TRBV19 and TRBJ2-7; TRBD2 matches at 12 bases. CDR3 size: 13 residues. CDR1 and CDR2 (germline): LNHDA, SQIVND (reference sequence). The V and J ends lost 4 bases and 6 bases, in that order; junction bases with no gene match: 1. This CDR3 reads CASSKLAGGEQYF. As DNA, the CDR3 is TGTGCCAGTAGTAAACTAGCGGGGGGCGAGCAGTACTTC.

The chain links TRBV5-4 to TRBJ2-3; D tentatively fits TRBD1 or TRBD2 (5 bases each). CDR1 SGHNT and CDR2 YYREEE come from the germline V gene (reference sequence). The V end was cut by 6 bases, the J end by 0 bases, with 17 bases between. CDR3 size: 16 residues. The CDR3 is CASTRDLSLSTDTQYF. In nucleotides, the CDR3 is TGTGCCAGCACCCGGGACCTCAGCCTAAGCACAGATACGCAGTATTTT. Together with reference TRBV5-4 and TRBJ2-3, the CDR3 gives the full variable domain: ETGVTQSPTHLIKTRGQQVTLRCSSQSGHNTVSWYQQALGQGPQFIFQYYREEENGRGNFPPRFSGLQFPNYSSELNVNALELDDSALYLCASTRDLSLSTDTQYFGPGTRLTVL.

This rearrangement joins TRBV11-3 to TRBJ2-3, with D possibly TRBD2 on 6 matching bases. Per germline, CDR1 SGHNT and CDR2 YENEEA. Trimming left V 7 bases short and J 4 bases short, with 21 bases between. The CDR3 spans 16 residues. CDR3 sequence: CASTSRRGGEADTQYF. CDR3 sequence (DNA): TGTGCCAGCACCTCCCGACGGGGAGGAGAGGCAGATACGCAGTATTTT.